Below, 12 T cell receptor beta chains from the same sample are listed, as sequenced in a study of T cell responses to AZD1222 COVID-19 vaccine. Libraries were prepared by immunoSEQ multiplex PCR; TCRdb keeps only in-frame clonotypes and omits some of them. This sample carries around 99,000 clones, over 80% of them seen once, and the ten largest clones take roughly 7%. Source: peripheral blood, taken on day 0 of AZD1222 vaccination. Source of these receptors: an adult in good health.

This rearrangement joins TRBV19 to TRBJ1-1; unclear D gene. From germline, CDR1 is LNHDA and CDR2 SQIVND (reference sequence). The CDR3 sequence is 12 residues long. Trimming removed 3 bases at V and 8 bases at J, with 10 bases between. DNA for the CDR3: TGTGCCAGTAGTATTAGAGGCAGGGAAGCTTTCTTT. Residues: CASSIRGREAFF. The variable domain in full, completed from reference TRBV19 and TRBJ1-1, reads DGGITQSPKYLFRKEGQNVTLSCEQNLNHDAMYWYRQDPGQGLRLIYYSQIVNDFQKGDIAEGYSVSREKKESFPLTVTSAQKNPTAFYLCASSIRGREAFFGQGTRLTVV.

This chain uses TRBV30 with TRBJ1-5; D uncertain. Trimming left V 1 base short and J 3 bases short, with 13 bases between. Germline V gene sequence: CDR1 GTSNPN, CDR2 SVGIG (reference sequence). The CDR3 consists of 15 residues. CDR3 bases: TGTGCCTGGAGTGAGTTGGGAATGAACAATCAGCCCCAGCATTTT. Encoded protein: CAWSELGMNNQPQHF.

CDR3 sequence reads: CSVERGQNTEAFF. CDR3 nucleotide sequence: TGCAGCGTTGAGAGGGGGCAGAACACTGAAGCTTTCTTT. The rearrangement uses TRBV29-1 and TRBJ1-1; 7 bases are shared with TRBD1. The germline gives CDR1 SQVTM, CDR2 ANQGSEA. The trim removed 3 bases at V and 1 base at J, leaving 2 bases unmatched. This CDR3 contains 13 residues.

This chain uses TRBV6-6 with TRBJ1-2; D is perhaps TRBD1 (5 bases). CDR3 length equals 16 residues. The germline V and J ends were trimmed by 8 bases and 1 base, with 20 bases remaining between them. Germline V CDR1 and CDR2: MNHNY, SVGAGI (reference sequence). This CDR3 is CASGRSGWTLNYGYTF. DNA for the CDR3: TGTGCCAGCGGTCGGTCAGGGTGGACCCTTAACTATGGCTACACCTTC.

CDR3: CASSFSGTSGSPNEQFF. The CDR3 nucleotides read TGTGCCAGCAGCTTTTCCGGGACTAGCGGGAGCCCCAATGAGCAGTTCTTC. The chain joins TRBV5-8 to TRBJ2-1, with 14 bases lining up with TRBD2. The trim removed 2 bases at V and 6 bases at J, leaving 7 bases unmatched. CDR1 SGHTS and CDR2 YDEGEE come from the germline V gene. The CDR3 runs to 17 residues.

CDR3 protein: CASSQVRGGLGQPQHF. As DNA, the CDR3 is TGCGCCAGCAGCCAAGTCAGGGGGGGTTTGGGTCAGCCCCAGCATTTT. The chain employs TRBV4-1 and TRBJ1-5, with 7 bases fitting TRBD1. The germline V gene has CDR1 MGHRA and CDR2 YSYEKL. The CDR3 covers 16 residues. V lost 1 base, J lost 6 bases, and 9 bases stayed unmatched.

The chain couples TRBV7-9 to TRBJ1-4, with TRBD1 matching over 7 bases. The germline gives CDR1 SEHNR, CDR2 FQNEAQ (reference sequence). This CDR3 region has 17 residues. V was pared by 1 base and J by 2 bases, with 7 bases of the junction left unmatched. CDR3 DNA: TGTGCCAGCAGCTTAGGACAGGGTCGGGGGACTAATGAAAAACTGTTTTTT. This encodes CASSLGQGRGTNEKLFF.

The rearrangement uses TRBV7-8 and TRBJ1-1, with D possibly TRBD1 on 6 matching bases. This CDR3 comprises 14 residues. V dropped 4 bases and J dropped 5 bases, with 14 bases sitting between them. CDR1 is SGHVS and CDR2 is FQNEAQ in the germline V gene. The CDR3 coding sequence is TGTGCCAGCAGCTGGGGGGCGGGCGGAACTGAAGCTTTCTTT. Translation: CASSWGAGGTEAFF.

The chain has TRBV6-2 or TRBV6-3 and TRBJ2-2; 9 bases match TRBD2. The CDR3 has 15 amino acids. With V trimmed by 2 bases and J by 3 bases, 1 base remained unmatched. Germline V gene sequence: CDR1 MNHEY, CDR2 SVGEGT. Written as DNA, the CDR3 is TGTGCCAGCAGTTACGCGGGAGGGTACACCGGGGAGCTGTTTTTT. This codes for CASSYAGGYTGELFF.

The V and J genes are TRBV18 and TRBJ2-5; D is ambiguous. The V gene's germline CDR1 is KGHSH and CDR2 LQKENI. This CDR3 has 15 residues. V lost 3 bases and J lost 4, with 15 bases in between. The CDR3 DNA follows: TGTGCCAGCTCACCTGTGTCTCTCACGGGAGAGACCCAGTACTTC. Protein sequence: CASSPVSLTGETQYF.

The chain recombines TRBV6-2 or TRBV6-3 with TRBJ1-2; 8 bases match TRBD1. After removal of 0 bases from V and 4 bases from J, the junction contained 4 bases not matched to a gene. CDR3 length: 15 amino acids. Germline CDR1 is MNHEY and CDR2 is SVGEGT. Here the CDR3 DNA reads TGTGCCAGCAGTTACTCGGGACAGGTTGGCTATGGCTACACCTTC. Protein: CASSYSGQVGYGYTF.

This chain uses TRBV6-5 with TRBJ2-5; 7 positions agree with TRBD2. From germline, CDR1 is MNHEY and CDR2 SVGAGI. The CDR3 runs to 15 residues. Trimming removed 2 bases from V and 0 bases from J; junction bases left unmatched: 3. The CDR3 sequence is CASSYLAEYQETQYF. As DNA, the CDR3 is TGTGCCAGCAGTTACCTAGCGGAGTACCAAGAGACCCAGTACTTC.